This T cell receptor (beta chain) was identified during a study of T cell repertoires in cytomegalovirus infection. The CDR3 sequence is 14 residues long. Trimming removed 0 bases from V and 7 bases from J, with 10 bases in between. Germline lookup yields CDR1 SGHTA and CDR2 FQGNSA. TCRdb reprocessed the reads via MiXCR and lists one record per CDR3 protein. The sample shows 400,000 to 600,000 distinct CDR3 sequences, about two fifths of them seen only once. This clonotype turned up a few times. Its antigen is not identified. Sequences were derived from cultured PBMCs, sampled from culture after CMV antigen stimulation. This chain connects TRBV7-2 to TRBJ2-1, with a tentative D call TRBD2 (5 bases). This sequence was found in a human donor in good health (CMV status not recorded). Some clones in this sample may be carry-over from other donors' samples. The CDR3 nucleotides read TGTGCCAGCAGCTTAGCGGCTAGCTGGAATGAGCAGTTCTTC. Translated, it gives CASSLAASWNEQFF.